This passage covers 26 T cell receptor beta chains from one sample sequenced in a study of blood T cell repertoires in COVID-19 (dated by TCRdb to 2018 to 2021). The protocol used for the library was the immunoSEQ multiplex PCR assay. TCRdb stores this immuneACCESS table with in-frame sequences only. Part of the clones is absent; in the studies checked, under half of the shortfall reflects unresolved V genes, and no reason is known for the rest. This sample gives some 170,000 clones in total; approximately 89% of them show up just once. The biggest ten clones account for roughly 6% of the sample. Sequenced: PBMCs or T cells enriched from blood (not recorded which). Receptors were obtained from a man in his forties who had recovered from COVID-19.

The chain recombines TRBV19 with TRBJ1-1, with a tentative D call TRBD1 (6 bases). V gave up 6 bases and J gave up 1 base, with 9 bases separating them. The germline gives CDR1 LNHDA, CDR2 SQIVND (reference sequence). The CDR3 loop spans 13 amino acids. The CDR3 DNA reads TGTGCCAGTAGGTTGACAGGGAACACTGAAGCTTTCTTT. Its protein product is CASRLTGNTEAFF.

The chain uses TRBV19 and TRBJ1-5; TRBD1 is a possible D gene (5 bases). The CDR3 covers 18 residues. CDR1 LNHDA and CDR2 SQIVND come from the germline V gene (reference sequence). V dropped 7 bases and J dropped 0 bases, with 22 bases sitting between them. CDR3 amino acids: CASTPGSGEVYSNQPQHF. CDR3 nucleotide sequence: TGTGCCAGTACCCCCGGATCGGGGGAGGTCTATAGCAATCAGCCCCAGCATTTT.

The genes are TRBV3-1 (or the pseudogene TRBV3-2) and TRBJ1-2, with D hard to call. The V end was cut by 4 bases, the J end by 7 bases, with 13 bases between. Germline CDR1 LGHDT, CDR2 YNNKEL (reference sequence). This CDR3 has 13 amino acids. CDR3 bases: TGTGCCAGCAGCCGGAACAGCCACGGTGGCTACACCTTC. Protein sequence: CASSRNSHGGYTF.

This clone has only a few counts. The rearrangement links TRBV25-1 to TRBJ1-2; 10 bases map to TRBD1. Looked up from germline, CDR1 is MGHDK and CDR2 is SYGVNS. The CDR3 loop spans 14 amino acids. Trimming removed 3 bases from V and 7 bases from J; junction bases left unmatched: 5. The CDR3 DNA reads TGTGCCAGCAGTGAGGGGACAGGGGCGGCTGGCTACACCTTC. Protein product: CASSEGTGAAGYTF.

The V and J genes are TRBV7-9 and TRBJ1-6, with a weak D call TRBD1 (6 bases). This CDR3 is built from 13 residues. Germline CDR1 SEHNR, CDR2 FQNEAQ (reference sequence). The V end was cut by 5 bases, the J end by 15 bases, with 17 bases between. The CDR3 sequence is CASSPGGPSVLHF. DNA for the CDR3: TGTGCCAGCAGCCCGGGGGGCCCCTCAGTCCTCCACTTT.

This chain joins TRBV25-1 and TRBJ1-2; D not certain. V was trimmed by 1 base and J by 4 bases, leaving 10 bases between them. Germline CDR1 and CDR2: MGHDK and SYGVNS. This CDR3 has 14 amino acids. The CDR3 nucleotides are TGTGCCAGCAGTGAATCCCCACAGATCTATGGCTACACCTTC. It translates to CASSESPQIYGYTF.

This chain links TRBV4-2 with TRBJ2-7; D may be TRBD1 (5 bases). The V gene lost 0 bases and the J gene lost 4 bases, with 7 bases spanning the gap. Germline values: CDR1 LGHNA, CDR2 YNFKEQ. This CDR3 spans 13 amino acids. The CDR3 loop reads CASSQDAGYEQYF. DNA of the CDR3: TGTGCCAGCAGCCAAGATGCAGGGTACGAGCAGTACTTC.

The chain links TRBV11-3 to TRBJ1-2; no clear D gene. V was clipped by 1 base and J by 5 bases, with 11 bases between them. The CDR3 spans 14 residues. Germline CDR1 SGHNT, CDR2 YENEEA. The CDR3 region is CASSLGTTEYGYTF. In DNA form, the CDR3 reads TGTGCCAGCAGCTTAGGGACTACAGAGTATGGCTACACCTTC. The whole variable domain, filled in from reference TRBV11-3 and TRBJ1-2, reads EAGVVQSPRYKIIEKKQPVAFWCNPISGHNTLYWYLQNLGQGPELLIRYENEEAVDDSQLPKDRFSAERLKGVDSTLKIQPAELGDSAVYLCASSLGTTEYGYTFGSGTRLTVV.

The chain is built from TRBV28 and TRBJ1-6; D gene uncertain. Between the trimmed V and J ends, which lost 2 bases and 2 bases, there was a span of 10 bases. This CDR3 is built from 16 residues. Germline CDR1 is MDHEN and CDR2 is SYDVKM. The CDR3 DNA reads TGTGCCAGCAGTTTACCAGGTCCCCCCTATAATTCACCCCTCCACTTT. Amino acid sequence: CASSLPGPPYNSPLHF.

The rearrangement uses TRBV25-1 and TRBJ2-7, with D perhaps matching TRBD1 (5 bases). The CDR3 has 14 amino acids. Germline assignment: CDR1 MGHDK and CDR2 SYGVNS. Trimming took off 2 bases at V and 4 bases at J, with 12 bases between the two ends. CDR3 sequence: CASSENDQGYEQYF. As DNA, the CDR3 is TGTGCCAGCAGTGAAAACGACCAGGGTTACGAGCAGTACTTC.

V and J are TRBV27 and TRBJ2-7; D is possibly TRBD1 (6 bases). The length of the CDR3 is 13 residues. With 4 bases removed from V and 5 bases from J, the gap between germline ends came to 12 bases. The germline V gene encodes CDR1 MNHEY and CDR2 SMNVEV (reference sequence). The CDR3 region is CASSSRQVNEQYF. As DNA, the CDR3 is TGTGCCAGCAGTTCTCGACAGGTCAACGAGCAGTACTTC.

The chain carries TRBV9 and TRBJ2-7, with 7 bases that match TRBD2. Germline loops: CDR1 SGDLS, CDR2 YYNGEE. V was clipped by 2 bases and J by 6 bases; unmatched bases: 5. CDR3 length: 13 residues. This CDR3 reads CASSVAWEGEQYF. In DNA form, the CDR3 reads TGTGCCAGCAGCGTGGCATGGGAGGGCGAGCAGTACTTC.

The chain joins TRBV27 to TRBJ2-5, with 7 bases identical to TRBD1. Germline V gives CDR1 MNHEY, CDR2 SMNVEV (reference sequence). The ends lost 6 bases at V and 3 bases at J; junction bases unmatched: 4. CDR3 length: 13 amino acids. CDR3 residues: CASRITGEETQYF. The CDR3 DNA reads as TGTGCCAGCAGAATTACAGGGGAAGAGACCCAGTACTTC.

This sequence joins TRBV5-1 and TRBJ2-7; 7 bases are shared with TRBD1. V was clipped by 5 bases and J by 6 bases; unmatched bases: 5. In germline, CDR1 is SGHRS, CDR2 YFSETQ. There are 12 residues in the CDR3. CDR3 coding DNA: TGCGCCAGCAGACGGGACAGCTCCGAGCAGTACTTC. It is translated as CASRRDSSEQYF.

V and J are TRBV12-5 and TRBJ1-1; a possible D gene is TRBD1 (5 bases). V was cut by 4 bases and J by 5 bases, with 20 bases left in between. The germline gives CDR1 LGHNT, CDR2 FRNRAP. The CDR3 covers 16 residues. The CDR3 sequence: CASGSIVTGGVTEAFF. For the CDR3, the DNA is TGTGCTAGTGGTTCAATAGTAACGGGGGGAGTTACTGAAGCTTTCTTT.

The chain combines TRBV5-8 with TRBJ1-4; TRBD1 matches 7 bases. The trim removed 4 bases at V and 8 bases at J, leaving 11 bases unmatched. The CDR3 sequence is 15 residues long. CDR1 and CDR2 from the germline V gene are SGHTS and YDEGEE. Written as DNA, the CDR3 is TGTGCCAGCAGCCTACAGGGGAGCCTGGACGAAAAACTGTTTTTT. Its translation: CASSLQGSLDEKLFF.

This sequence joins TRBV24-1 and TRBJ1-5; 9 bases fit TRBD1. There are 18 residues in the CDR3. The J segment lost 4 bases and the V segment lost 2 bases, leaving 11 bases of the junction unmatched. CDR1 and CDR2 from the germline V gene are KGHDR and SFDVKD. The CDR3 coding sequence is TGTGCCACCAGTGATTCGGACAGGGGACTACCGACGAATCAGCCCCAGCATTTT. Its protein is CATSDSDRGLPTNQPQHF.

The table lists this clone with a count of one. The chain recombines TRBV5-1 with TRBJ1-2; tentative D call: TRBD1 (6 bases). Trimming left V 4 bases short and J 5 bases short, with 18 bases between. Germline V gives CDR1 SGHRS, CDR2 YFSETQ. The CDR3 is 15 residues long. The CDR3 loop reads CASSGSQGKAYGYTF. In DNA, the CDR3 is TGCGCCAGCAGCGGTTCACAGGGAAAAGCTTATGGCTACACCTTC.

J is TRBJ2-2 and V is TRBV11-2; TRBD1 agrees at 7 bases. The V segment lost 1 base and the J segment 6 bases; nucleotides outside the gene matches: 2. CDR3 length equals 14 residues. Germline assignment: CDR1 SGHAT and CDR2 FQNNGV. CDR3 residues: CASSLVRGPGELFF. CDR3 in DNA: TGTGCCAGCAGCTTAGTTAGGGGGCCCGGGGAGCTGTTTTTT.

The rearrangement links TRBV5-1 to TRBJ2-1, with 9 bases identical to TRBD2. The CDR3 spans 18 residues. V lost 3 bases, J lost 5 bases, and 15 bases stayed unmatched. Germline V gene lookup returns CDR1 SGHRS and CDR2 YFSETQ. The CDR3 DNA follows: TGCGCCAGCAGCTCAGAGAGGGTACTAGCGGGCTTCCACAATGAGCAGTTCTTC. Protein product: CASSSERVLAGFHNEQFF.

The J gene is TRBJ1-2, the V gene TRBV30; a weak D match, TRBD1 (6 bases). This CDR3 contains 13 residues. Deletions cut 1 base from V and 5 bases from J, with 11 bases between. Germline loops: CDR1 GTSNPN, CDR2 SVGIG (reference sequence). CDR3 DNA sequence: TGTGCCTGGAGTGCGTCAGGGGCTTATGGCTACACCTTC. This sequence encodes CAWSASGAYGYTF.

A single count supports this clone. The rearrangement joins TRBV6-5 to TRBJ1-1; no reliable D call. Trimming cost V 1 base and J 6 bases, with 9 bases left between them. This CDR3 contains 13 residues. Germline V gene lookup returns CDR1 MNHEY and CDR2 SVGAGI. CDR3 DNA sequence: TGTGCCAGCAGTTACTTACCCGAGGCTGAAGCTTTCTTT. Encoded protein: CASSYLPEAEAFF.

In DNA form, the CDR3 reads TGTGCCAGCAGATCAGGTCCGAACACTGAAGCTTTCTTT. This translates into CASRSGPNTEAFF. The V call is TRBV6-5, the J call TRBJ1-1; no clear D gene. The length of the CDR3 is 13 residues. Germline assignment: CDR1 MNHEY and CDR2 SVGAGI. V was clipped by 6 bases and J by 1 base, with 9 bases between them.

CDR3 sequence (DNA): TGTGCCAGCAGTTCCGGACAGAATGAGCAGTTCTTC. Amino acids: CASSSGQNEQFF. The chain is built from TRBV6-5 and TRBJ2-1; the D gene is possibly TRBD1 (6 bases). The ends were cut back, 4 bases at V and 7 bases at J, with 8 bases in the middle. Germline loops: CDR1 MNHEY, CDR2 SVGAGI. This CDR3 region has 12 residues.

Only one count was recorded for this clone. The chain has TRBV5-5 and TRBJ2-2; a weak D match, TRBD2 (5 bases). There are 17 residues in the CDR3. V was shortened by 6 bases and J by 6 bases, with 24 bases between the two germline ends. Germline-derived CDR1 and CDR2 are SGHKS and YYEKEE (reference sequence). CDR3 DNA sequence: TGTGCCAGCATCCAACAGCTCGGGGTGGGGAATCCCGGGGAGCTGTTTTTT. Protein sequence: CASIQQLGVGNPGELFF. The full variable domain, in which reference TRBV5-5 and TRBJ2-2 provide the parts outside the CDR3, is DAGVTQSPTHLIKTRGQQVTLRCSPISGHKSVSWYQQVLGQGPQFIFQYYEKEERGRGNFPDRFSARQFPNYSSELNVNALLLGDSALYLCASIQQLGVGNPGELFFGEGSRLTVL.

The chain employs TRBV2 and TRBJ2-6; 7 nucleotides align to TRBD1. CDR1 is SNHLY, CDR2 FYNNEI, per germline. The CDR3 has 15 residues. DNA for the CDR3: TGTGCTATAGACAGGGCCCCTACAGGGGCCAACGTCCTGACTTTC. This translates into CAIDRAPTGANVLTF.